This record concerns one T cell receptor beta chain sequence. There is no known antigen for this receptor. Base-call qualities are not available, and no considerably larger clone is one nucleotide away. The CDR3 goes from the cysteine to the phenylalanine over 14 residues. Of the read, only the CDR3 DNA is kept; its 42 bases are in frame from base 1. The junction shows trimming of 3 bases on V and 8 bases on J, plus 11 bases between the germline ends. The CDR1 and CDR2 encoded by the germline V gene are MNHEY and SVGAGI. TCRbeta CDR3 regions were amplified from genomic DNA by means of the immunoSEQ Assay, a bias-controlled multiplex PCR. The study's processing was this. Nucleated cell counts per sample were estimated from amplification of reference gene primers within the assay. Sequence reads were collapsed and filtered to measure the absolute abundance of every unique TCRbeta CDR3 rearrangement. For each sample, productive Simpson clonality was calculated by taking the square root of Simpson's diversity index across productive rearrangements. The table was pulled from immuneACCESS by TCRdb, which kept in-frame rearrangements only. Such tables lose some clones; where checked, under half of the loss comes from unresolved V genes, and the rest has no known cause. D and trimming were read from the DNA, whereas the V and J calls and clone size are those reported in that table. Recorded for this sample are fewer than 200,000 clones; 80% to 90% of them occurred a single time. The ten largest clones add up to 7.5% to 10% of the sample.

Whole blood was collected in K2EDTA tubes by collaborating institutions according to the institutions' own protocols. For TCRbeta analysis, collaborator samples were shipped as frozen whole blood, as isolated PBMCs, or as DNA extracted from either sample type. The data were taken from a study of blood T cell repertoires in COVID-19 (dated by TCRdb to the early 2020s). Background for the entire study: Samples from collaborators originated in the United States, Italy and Spain and spanned both the acute and convalescent phases of COVID-19. The material from the prospective study consisted of cDNA or gDNA derived from T cells, B-cell-depleted T cells, or PBMCs. Deeply sampled blood TCRbeta repertoires from subjects exposed to, actively infected with, or recovered from COVID-19 were included in the dataset. The repertoires were made available in a free public database intended to serve as a resource for research on the immune response to SARS-CoV-2. The samples were drawn from two sources: the first 160 participants of the ongoing ImmuneRACE study, and some 1,300 subjects contributed by 6 global collaborators. Nearly every sample came with metadata listing a de-identified subject ID, COVID-19 status, age in years and sex. Where HLA class I and class II types were available, the types were taken from metadata supplied by the sample provider, not from assay-based typing.

Results the study describes overall, beyond this receptor: The quantity of clinical and demographic metadata differed by source and by participant and was supplied without curation.

Sample: peripheral blood. The rearranged chain carries TRBV6-5 and TRBJ1-6; the D gene assignment is ambiguous. The TCR originated in a man aged 45-65 years with active or convalescent COVID-19. In nucleotide form, the sequence is TGTGCCAGCAGTTATATATTGGGAGATTCACCCCTCCACTTT. Its protein reads: CASSYILGDSPLHF.